Listed here are 29 T cell receptor beta chains from one sample, sequenced in a study of cytomegalovirus exposure and HLA in healthy donors. PCR employed 60 Vbeta and 13 Jbeta primers. The repertoire was sequenced with immunoSEQ multiplex PCR; TCRdb's copy has only in-frame clones and lacks some. The data contain 50,000 to 70,000 clones, about 69% of them seen just once; the ten biggest clones take up roughly 7%. Sequenced: PBMCs. The source is a man aged 30-40 years in good health and CMV-seropositive.

As for this clone: This sample also contains other DNA sequences that code for the same CDR3. The rearrangement uses TRBV5-1 and TRBJ1-5, with TRBD1 matching over 8 bases. Losses at the gene ends were 0 bases for V and 7 bases for J; bases not matched to a gene: 9. Germline V gene lookup returns CDR1 SGHRS and CDR2 YFSETQ. This CDR3 has 16 residues. The CDR3 bases are TGCGCCAGCAGCTTGGGGGACAGGCAGGGAGGGCAGCCCCAGCATTTT. Translating it yields CASSLGDRQGGQPQHF.

This clone was observed a few times. This chain uses TRBV5-1 with TRBJ2-7; TRBD2 matches 11 bases. The length of the CDR3 is 19 residues. V trimming: 2 bases; J trimming: 2 bases; junction bases outside the gene matches: 15. Germline V gene lookup returns CDR1 SGHRS and CDR2 YFSETQ. The CDR3: CASSLTGTSGRESPYEQYF. The CDR3, as DNA: TGCGCCAGCAGCTTAACCGGGACTAGCGGACGAGAATCGCCCTACGAGCAGTACTTC.

This clone was counted once. The rearrangement joins TRBV12-5 to TRBJ1-2, with D tentatively TRBD1 (6 bases). This CDR3 spans 13 amino acids. V gave up 2 bases and J gave up 5 bases, with 9 bases separating them. Germline V gene lookup returns CDR1 LGHNT and CDR2 FRNRAP. CDR3 sequence: CASGLSGEYGYTF. CDR3 nucleotide sequence: TGTGCTAGTGGTTTGTCAGGGGAGTATGGCTACACCTTC.

V is TRBV29-1 and J is TRBJ2-5; D is unclear. Germline V CDR1 and CDR2: SQVTM, ANQGSEA. The CDR3 has 16 amino acids. V lost 5 bases to trimming and J lost 1 base, with 20 bases between them. The CDR3 reads CSVRSYAAGSQETQYF. The DNA for the CDR3 is TGCAGCGTTCGGTCTTACGCGGCCGGCTCCCAAGAGACCCAGTACTTC.

The chain has TRBV5-4 and TRBJ2-3, with TRBD1 as a possible D gene (6 bases). The CDR3 covers 13 residues. The V gene lost 4 bases and the J gene lost 6 bases, with 12 bases spanning the gap. CDR1 and CDR2 (germline): SGHNT, YYREEE (reference sequence). In DNA form, the CDR3 reads TGTGCCAGCAGCCTTACAGGGTCCGATACGCAGTATTTT. Amino acids: CASSLTGSDTQYF.

There are a few counts of this clone. J is TRBJ2-3 and V is TRBV5-4; 9 nucleotides agree with TRBD2. Germline V lookup: CDR1 SGHNT, CDR2 YYREEE (reference sequence). V lost 4 bases to trimming and J lost 1 base; unmatched junction nucleotides: 4. The CDR3 length is 15 residues. This CDR3 is CASSPERGGTDTQYF. CDR3 bases: TGTGCCAGCAGCCCGGAGCGGGGGGGCACAGATACGCAGTATTTT.

The chain employs TRBV7-8 and TRBJ2-3; D remains unclear. The CDR3 length is 15 residues. Germline CDR1 is SGHVS and CDR2 is FQNEAQ. With 1 base removed from V and 0 bases from J, the gap between germline ends came to 8 bases. The CDR3 nucleotides are TGTGCCAGCAGCTTAGGGCTTGGTAGCACAGATACGCAGTATTTT. The encoded protein is CASSLGLGSTDTQYF.

This chain connects TRBV5-1 to TRBJ1-1; 7 nucleotides agree with TRBD1. After removal of 4 bases from V and 4 bases from J, the junction contained 10 bases not matched to a gene. There are 15 residues in the CDR3. Germline CDR1 SGHRS, CDR2 YFSETQ. CDR3 sequence (DNA): TGCGCCAGCAGCCAGGGGGACAGCCGTATCACTGAAGCTTTCTTT. Translation gives CASSQGDSRITEAFF.

The chain recombines TRBV27 with TRBJ1-5; 7 bases are shared with TRBD1. CDR1 and CDR2 from the germline V gene are MNHEY and SMNVEV (reference sequence). The CDR3 length is 14 residues. The V and J ends lost 6 bases and 5 bases, in that order; junction bases with no gene match: 7. Here the CDR3 DNA reads TGTGCCAGCAGACCGAGGGGGCGAGATCAGCCCCAGCATTTT. It is translated as CASRPRGRDQPQHF.

The rearrangement links TRBV28 to TRBJ2-2; 7 bases are a match to TRBD1. This CDR3 spans 15 amino acids. Trimming took 2 bases from V and 7 from J; bases not matched to a gene: 7. The germline V gene has CDR1 MDHEN and CDR2 SYDVKM. The CDR3 region has the DNA TGTGCCAGCAGTTTAGTACAGGGGTATGGCGGGGAGCTGTTTTTT. Its protein product is CASSLVQGYGGELFF. Supplemented by reference TRBV28 and TRBJ2-2, the full variable domain reads DVKVTQSSRYLVKRTGEKVFLECVQDMDHENMFWYRQDPGLGLRLIYFSYDVKMKEKGDIPEGYSVSREKKERFSLILESASTNQTSMYLCASSLVQGYGGELFFGEGSRLTVL.

The rearrangement links TRBV7-3 to TRBJ2-2, with TRBD1 matching 9 bases. J lost 4 bases, V lost 5 bases, and 8 bases had no gene match. The length of the CDR3 is 16 residues. Germline V gene lookup returns CDR1 SGHTA and CDR2 FQGTGA. The CDR3 reads CASSPRDRVFTGELFF. CDR3 coding DNA: TGTGCCAGCAGCCCCCGGGACAGGGTCTTCACCGGGGAGCTGTTTTTT.

The V call is TRBV10-3, the J call TRBJ1-1; D call uncertain. CDR3 length: 14 residues. V lost 6 bases and J 1 base, leaving 12 bases between the germline ends. Per germline, CDR1 ENHRY and CDR2 SYGVKD. The CDR3 sequence is CAIRTRQENTEAFF. Here the CDR3 DNA reads TGTGCCATCAGGACACGTCAAGAGAACACTGAAGCTTTCTTT.

The chain recombines TRBV10-2 with TRBJ2-4; 8 nucleotides agree with TRBD1. V gave up 0 bases and J gave up 7 bases; unmatched junction bases: 5. The CDR3 runs to 15 residues. CDR1 is WSHSY and CDR2 is SAAADI in the germline V gene. The CDR3 DNA follows: TGCGCCAGCAGTGAGTCGGAAACAGGGGGGAACATTCAGTACTTC. This gives the protein CASSESETGGNIQYF.

The genes are TRBV19 and TRBJ2-5; tentatively, D is TRBD1 (6 bases). This CDR3 region has 14 residues. Trimming took 6 bases from V and 5 from J, leaving 16 bases between them. Germline CDR1 LNHDA, CDR2 SQIVND (reference sequence). CDR3 sequence reads: CASSLQGSPETQYF. CDR3 in DNA: TGTGCCAGTAGCCTCCAGGGGTCTCCGGAGACCCAGTACTTC.

The genes are TRBV7-9 and TRBJ1-6, with D unclear. From germline, CDR1 is SEHNR and CDR2 FQNEAQ (reference sequence). This CDR3 has 14 residues. Trimming took 7 bases from V and 9 from J, leaving 16 bases between them. CDR3 protein: CASIQDGEGSPLHF. Here the CDR3 DNA reads TGTGCCAGCATCCAAGACGGGGAGGGTTCACCCCTCCACTTT. The whole variable domain, remainder taken from reference TRBV7-9 and TRBJ1-6, is DTGVSQNPRHKITKRGQNVTFRCDPISEHNRLYWYRQTLGQGPEFLTYFQNEAQLEKSRLLSDRFSAERPKGSFSTLEIQRTEQGDSAMYLCASIQDGEGSPLHFGNGTRLTVT.

The rearrangement joins TRBV6-1 to TRBJ1-5; D is possibly TRBD1 (5 bases). Trimming removed 1 base from V and 4 bases from J, with 8 bases in between. The CDR3 has 14 amino acids. Germline V lookup: CDR1 MNHNS, CDR2 SASEGT. The CDR3 DNA follows: TGTGCCAGCAGTGAAGGGCCAGGGAATCAGCCCCAGCATTTT. This encodes CASSEGPGNQPQHF.

The V call is TRBV9, the J call TRBJ1-3, with a tentative D call TRBD1 (5 bases). There are 14 residues in the CDR3. The V end lost 3 bases, the J end lost 4 bases, and 11 bases lay between the germline ends. The V gene's germline CDR1 is SGDLS and CDR2 YYNGEE. The CDR3 DNA follows: TGTGCCAGCAGCGCCCAGGGTGGGGGAAACACCATATATTTT. Translation: CASSAQGGGNTIYF.

The J gene is TRBJ1-2, the V gene TRBV30; TRBD1 might be the D (5 bases). Germline loops: CDR1 GTSNPN, CDR2 SVGIG (reference sequence). V was shortened by 5 bases and J by 3 bases, with 13 bases between the two germline ends. This CDR3 is built from 13 residues. CDR3 bases: TGTGCCTGGGGACACCGCGGCTACTATGGCTACACCTTC. Its protein product is CAWGHRGYYGYTF.

The CDR3: CASSPRQVGGYNSPLHF. The CDR3 DNA reads as TGTGCCAGTAGTCCTCGCCAGGTCGGGGGCTATAATTCACCCCTCCACTTT. This chain joins TRBV19 and TRBJ1-6; D possibly corresponds to TRBD1 (5 bases). CDR1 and CDR2 (germline): LNHDA, SQIVND (reference sequence). Deletions cut 5 bases from V and 3 bases from J, with 17 bases between. The CDR3 has 17 amino acids. The full variable domain, rest sourced from reference TRBV19 and TRBJ1-6, is DGGITQSPKYLFRKEGQNVTLSCEQNLNHDAMYWYRQDPGQGLRLIYYSQIVNDFQKGDIAEGYSVSREKKESFPLTVTSAQKNPTAFYLCASSPRQVGGYNSPLHFGNGTRLTVT.

This clone occurred once. The gene calls are TRBV30 and TRBJ1-1, with a possible D match to TRBD1 (6 bases). CDR1 is GTSNPN and CDR2 is SVGIG in the germline V gene (reference sequence). The CDR3 has 13 residues. V shed 7 bases and J shed 7 bases, with 19 bases lying between them. The CDR3 DNA follows: TGTGCCTCTACGCAGGGGTACAGGAGTGAAGCTTTCTTT. This gives the protein CASTQGYRSEAFF.

This chain links TRBV7-9 with TRBJ1-1, with D possibly TRBD1 on 5 matching bases. Germline CDR1 and CDR2: SEHNR and FQNEAQ (reference sequence). Trimming pared 5 bases from V and 7 bases from J, leaving 14 bases between. The CDR3 is 13 residues long. The CDR3 region has the DNA TGTGCCAGCAGCGCCGACAGCCCACGTGAAGCTTTCTTT. Translated: CASSADSPREAFF. Drawing the rest from reference TRBV7-9 and TRBJ1-1, the complete variable domain is DTGVSQNPRHKITKRGQNVTFRCDPISEHNRLYWYRQTLGQGPEFLTYFQNEAQLEKSRLLSDRFSAERPKGSFSTLEIQRTEQGDSAMYLCASSADSPREAFFGQGTRLTVV.

V gene TRBV11-2 combines with J gene TRBJ1-3; a weak D match, TRBD1 (6 bases). V dropped 2 bases and J dropped 3 bases, with 20 bases sitting between them. Germline V CDR1 and CDR2: SGHAT, FQNNGV. CDR3 length: 18 residues. CDR3 nucleotides: TGTGCCAGCAGCTTATACGGGGGGGCGGACCCTCGTGGAAACACCATATATTTT. Translating gives CASSLYGGADPRGNTIYF.

The V gene is TRBV5-1, the J gene TRBJ2-1, with 12 bases identical to TRBD2. V lost 0 bases and J lost 4; bases outside the gene matches: 5. The CDR3 is 17 residues long. Per the germline V gene, CDR1 is SGHRS and CDR2 is YFSETQ. The CDR3 nucleotides are TGCGCCAGCAGCTTGGCCGAGACTAGCGGGGGTTACAATGAGCAGTTCTTC. Translation gives CASSLAETSGGYNEQFF.

This chain connects TRBV6-6 to TRBJ2-2; 9 nucleotides align to TRBD2. J lost 5 bases, V lost 4 bases, and 2 bases had no gene match. This CDR3 contains 14 residues. Germline loops: CDR1 MNHNY, CDR2 SVGAGI (reference sequence). DNA for the CDR3: TGTGCCAGCAGTTGGGCGGGGGGGACCGGGGAGCTGTTTTTT. This sequence encodes CASSWAGGTGELFF.

This sequence joins TRBV7-9 and TRBJ2-5; D perhaps matches TRBD1 (6 bases). The end of the DNA is better explained by TRBJ2-7, so the J call may be wrong. Germline lookup yields CDR1 SEHNR and CDR2 FQNEAQ (reference sequence). The CDR3 length is 13 residues. Here the CDR3 reads CASSHLTGYEQYF. Here the CDR3 DNA reads TGTGCCAGCAGCCACTTGACAGGCTACGAGCAGTACTTC.

The chain links TRBV7-2 to TRBJ2-7, with 8 bases identical to TRBD1. Germline V gives CDR1 SGHTA, CDR2 FQGNSA. CDR3 length: 14 residues. The junction had 9 bases not matched to a gene; V was cut back by 6 bases and J by 5 bases. The CDR3 coding sequence is TGTGCCAGCAGGAGAGGACAGGGTTATGACGAGCAGTACTTC. It codes for CASRRGQGYDEQYF.

Only one count was recorded for this clone. The chain is built from TRBV18 and TRBJ2-7; the D is unclear. The CDR3 runs to 14 residues. Germline CDR1 is KGHSH and CDR2 is LQKENI. V shed 2 bases and J shed 4 bases, with 12 bases lying between them. CDR3 DNA: TGTGCCAGCTCACCATCGAACAGAAAGTACGAGCAGTACTTC. Its protein is CASSPSNRKYEQYF. The full variable domain, its missing parts supplied by reference TRBV18 and TRBJ2-7, is NAGVMQNPRHLVRRRGQEARLRCSPMKGHSHVYWYRQLPEEGLKFMVYLQKENIIDESGMPKERFSAEFPKEGPSILRIQQVVRGDSAAYFCASSPSNRKYEQYFGPGTRLTVT.

Notes on this clone: Mismatch with germline at one junction end may stem from a read error. The rearrangement links TRBV5-8 to TRBJ2-7; TRBD1 matches 10 bases. The CDR3 totals 14 residues. The V gene's germline CDR1 is SGHTS and CDR2 YDEGEE. The CDR3 reads CASSPWDRGEEQYF. The DNA for the CDR3 is TGCGCCAGCAGCCCCTGGGACAGGGGTGAAGAGCAGTACTTC.

The V call is TRBV7-9, the J call TRBJ1-1; D not resolved. The V and J ends lost 4 bases and 7 bases respectively, with 10 bases between them. This CDR3 is 12 amino acids long. The germline V gene has CDR1 SEHNR and CDR2 FQNEAQ (reference sequence). The chain's CDR3 is CASSSDTVEAFF. In nucleotides, the CDR3 is TGTGCCAGCAGCTCCGACACGGTTGAAGCTTTCTTT.